This T cell receptor (beta chain) was sequenced in a study of shared clonotypes between healthy human individuals. On the study more broadly: Used for every donor were three CD4 naive, three CD4 memory, two CD8 naive and one CD8 memory plate.

V was pared by 5 bases and J by 5 bases, with 12 bases of the junction left unmatched. This CDR3 comprises 15 residues. Germline loops: CDR1 SGHNT, CDR2 YYREEE (reference sequence). Recent acute infections and vaccinations were absent in the healthy HIV-negative adult donors. Clones were read by immunoSEQ multiplex PCR, and TCRdb kept only the in-frame ones, dropping some. The table has 1,400,000 or so clones, 97% to 99% seen once. Sequencing was done on a sample of naive CD4+ T cells sorted from blood. The sample's subset: CD45RA+ positively selected. The chain uses TRBV5-4 and TRBJ2-5, with 7 positions matching TRBD2. This receptor was identified in a man younger than 40 in good health. In DNA, the CDR3 is TGTGCCAGCAGTGCGACGGGAGGACCTGCGGAGACCCAGTACTTC. Encoded protein: CASSATGGPAETQYF. Complete variable domain (other parts from reference TRBV5-4 and TRBJ2-5): ETGVTQSPTHLIKTRGQQVTLRCSSQSGHNTVSWYQQALGQGPQFIFQYYREEENGRGNFPPRFSGLQFPNYSSELNVNALELDDSALYLCASSATGGPAETQYFGPGTRLLVL.